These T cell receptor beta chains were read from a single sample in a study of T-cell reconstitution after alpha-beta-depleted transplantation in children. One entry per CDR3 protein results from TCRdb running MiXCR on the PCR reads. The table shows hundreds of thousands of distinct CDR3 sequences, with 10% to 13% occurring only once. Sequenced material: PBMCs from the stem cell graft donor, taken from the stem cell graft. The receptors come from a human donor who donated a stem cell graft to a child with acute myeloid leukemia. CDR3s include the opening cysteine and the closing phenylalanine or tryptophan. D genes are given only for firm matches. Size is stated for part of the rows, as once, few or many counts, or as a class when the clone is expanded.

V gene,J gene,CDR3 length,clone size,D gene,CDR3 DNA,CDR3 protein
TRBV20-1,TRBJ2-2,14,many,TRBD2,TGCAGTGCCGCTAGCGGGAGAAGCACCGGGGAGCTGTTTTTT,CSAASGRSTGELFF
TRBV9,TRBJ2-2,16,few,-,TGTGCCAGCAGCGTAGGGGGGCACCCTAACACCGGGGAGCTGTTTTTT,CASSVGGHPNTGELFF
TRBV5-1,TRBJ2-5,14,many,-,TGCGCCAGCAGCTTATCTGCGATCCAAGAGACCCAGTACTTC,CASSLSAIQETQYF
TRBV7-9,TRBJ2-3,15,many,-,TGTGCCAGCAGCTACCTCGGTCAGGGCACAGATACGCAGTATTTT,CASSYLGQGTDTQYF
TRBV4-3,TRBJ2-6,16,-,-,TGCGCCAGCAGCCAAGATGTGGTTGTCGGGGCCAACGTCCTGACTTTC,CASSQDVVVGANVLTF
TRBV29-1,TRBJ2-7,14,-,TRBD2,TGCAGCGCCTTCGGACTAGCGGGGGATTACGAGCAGTACTTC,CSAFGLAGDYEQYF
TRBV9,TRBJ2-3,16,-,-,TGTGCCAGCAGCGTATATGCCAGCGGTCCCACAGATACGCAGTATTTT,CASSVYASGPTDTQYF
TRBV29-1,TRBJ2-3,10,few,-,TGCAGCGTCCGGACCGATACGCAGTATTTT,CSVRTDTQYF
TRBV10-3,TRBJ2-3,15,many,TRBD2,TGTGCCGCCCGCCAACTAGCGGGAGAGGCAGATACGCAGTATTTT,CAARQLAGEADTQYF
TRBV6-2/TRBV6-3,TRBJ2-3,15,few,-,TGTGCCAGCAGTGGGGCCAGGCGAAGCACAGATACGCAGTATTTT,CASSGARRSTDTQYF
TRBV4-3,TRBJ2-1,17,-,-,TGCGCCAGCAGCCAAGATATTGGGACGGGGTTTTACAATGAGCAGTTCTTC,CASSQDIGTGFYNEQFF
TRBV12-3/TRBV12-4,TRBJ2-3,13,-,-,TGTGCCAGCAGTTTTTACACTCCGGATACGCAGTATTTT,CASSFYTPDTQYF
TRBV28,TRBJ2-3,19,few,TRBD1,TGTGCCAGCAGTTTTGTTGGGACAGGGGTGGATAGAGCGTTTGATACGCAGTATTTT,CASSFVGTGVDRAFDTQYF
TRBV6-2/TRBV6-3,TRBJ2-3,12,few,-,TGTGCCAGCAGTCCCAGTTCCAATACGCAGTATTTT,CASSPSSNTQYF
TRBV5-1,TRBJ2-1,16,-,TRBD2,TGCGCCAGCAGCCCCACCGGCGCGGGAGGGAACAATGAGCAGTTCTTC,CASSPTGAGGNNEQFF
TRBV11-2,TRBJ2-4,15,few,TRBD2,TGTGCCAGCAGCCCGAGCGGGGGGACCAAAAACATTCAGTACTTC,CASSPSGGTKNIQYF
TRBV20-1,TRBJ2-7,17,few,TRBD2,TGCAGTGCTAGAGACCCGGGACTAGCGGGAGGGTCCTACGAGCAGTACTTC,CSARDPGLAGGSYEQYF
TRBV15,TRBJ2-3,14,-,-,TGTGCCACCAGCAGAGCGGGGGACAGAGATACGCAGTATTTT,CATSRAGDRDTQYF
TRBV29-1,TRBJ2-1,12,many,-,TGCAGCGTTGAACTACTTGGCAATGAGCAGTTCTTC,CSVELLGNEQFF
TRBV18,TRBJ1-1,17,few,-,TGTGCCAGCTCACCACTGGGAACCCCCGTCGACCCCTCTGAAGCTTTCTTT,CASSPLGTPVDPSEAFF
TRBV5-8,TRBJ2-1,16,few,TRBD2,TGTGCCAGCAGCGTCGGGACTAGCGGGAGTTCCGATGAGCAGTTCTTC,CASSVGTSGSSDEQFF
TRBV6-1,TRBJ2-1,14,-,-,TGTGCCAGCAGTGAAGTCGTTCGTGCGGGGAATCAGTTCTTC,CASSEVVRAGNQFF
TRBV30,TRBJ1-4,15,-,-,TGTGCCTGGAGTCTTGGCCGAAATGCCAATGAAAAACTGTTTTTT,CAWSLGRNANEKLFF
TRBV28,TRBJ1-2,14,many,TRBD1,TGTGCCAGCAGTCCCGACAGGGGGATATATGGCTACACCTTC,CASSPDRGIYGYTF
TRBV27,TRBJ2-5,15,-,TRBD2,TGTGCCAGCAGTTTATGGGCGGGAGTGGGGGAGACCCAGTACTTC,CASSLWAGVGETQYF
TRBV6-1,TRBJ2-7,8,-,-,TGTGCCAGCAACGAGCAGTACTTC,CASNEQYF
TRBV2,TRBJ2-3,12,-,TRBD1,TGTGCCGGGGACAGGGGTGAAGATACGCAGTATTTT,CAGDRGEDTQYF
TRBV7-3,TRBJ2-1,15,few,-,TGTGCCAGCAGCCCTATCCTCAGGGACTACAATGAGCAGTTCTTC,CASSPILRDYNEQFF
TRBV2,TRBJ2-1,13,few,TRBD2,TGTGCCAGCGGCAGGGACTACGCCAATGAGCAGTTCTTC,CASGRDYANEQFF
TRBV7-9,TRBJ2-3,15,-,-,TGTGCCAGCAGCTTAGCGGCGCGAGCCCAGTCTACGCAGTATTTT,CASSLAARAQSTQYF
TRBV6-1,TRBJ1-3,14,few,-,TGTGCCAGCAGTCCCGGGACTCCTGGAAACACCATATATTTT,CASSPGTPGNTIYF
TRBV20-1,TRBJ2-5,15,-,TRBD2,TGCTGTGCTAGAGATTGGGGGCGGGAGGAAGAGACCCAGTACTTC,CCARDWGREEETQYF